This T cell receptor (beta chain) is from a study of T cell responses to AZD1222 COVID-19 vaccine. Study-wide results and caveats: Spike-specific TCR repertoires showed rising breadth and depth after two AZD1222 doses. Nearly half of spike-specific TCRs reportedly target unmutated variant regions. Vaccine-associated CD4 TCRs spanned spike, dominant at 160-218 and 743-854.

Produced via immunoSEQ multiplex PCR; TCRdb's table is partial and in-frame only. The sample carries around 170,000 clones, just over 90% recorded once. About this clone itself: Its antigen is currently unknown.

The ends lost 11 bases at V and 0 bases at J; junction bases unmatched: 4. Germline V CDR1 and CDR2: MDHEN, SYDVKM. This CDR3 has 13 residues. The V gene is TRBV28, the J gene TRBJ2-1, with 7 nucleotides matching TRBD2. The sequencing used peripheral blood, collected on day 0 of AZD1222 vaccination. The clonotype originates from an adult in good health. This CDR3 is CAASGSSYNEQFF. The CDR3 nucleotides read TGTGCCGCTAGCGGCAGCTCCTACAATGAGCAGTTCTTC.